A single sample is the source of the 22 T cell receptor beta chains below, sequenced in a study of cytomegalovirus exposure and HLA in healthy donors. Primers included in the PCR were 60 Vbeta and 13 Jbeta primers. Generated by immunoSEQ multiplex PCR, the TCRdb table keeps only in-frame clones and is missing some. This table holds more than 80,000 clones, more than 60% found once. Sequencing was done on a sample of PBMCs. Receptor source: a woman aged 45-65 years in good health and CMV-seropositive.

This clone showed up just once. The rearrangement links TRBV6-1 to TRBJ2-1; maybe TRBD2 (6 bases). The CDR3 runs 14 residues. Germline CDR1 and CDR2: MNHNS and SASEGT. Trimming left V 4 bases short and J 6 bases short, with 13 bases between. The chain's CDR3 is CASSALYGGNEQFF. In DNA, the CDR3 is TGTGCCAGCAGTGCCCTCTACGGGGGCAATGAGCAGTTCTTC.

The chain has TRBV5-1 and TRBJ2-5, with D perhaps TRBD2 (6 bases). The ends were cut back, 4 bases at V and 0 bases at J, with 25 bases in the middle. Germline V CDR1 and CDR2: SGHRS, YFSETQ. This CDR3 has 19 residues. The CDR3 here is CASSRRTTDSSLYQETQYF. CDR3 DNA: TGCGCCAGCAGCCGCCGGACTACCGACTCCTCTTTGTACCAAGAGACCCAGTACTTC.

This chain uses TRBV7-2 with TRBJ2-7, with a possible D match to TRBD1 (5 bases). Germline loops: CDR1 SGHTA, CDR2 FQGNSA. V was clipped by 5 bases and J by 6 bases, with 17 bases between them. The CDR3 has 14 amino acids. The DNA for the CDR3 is TGTGCCAGCAGCCCAAGCTGGGGCCAAACCGAGCAGTACTTC. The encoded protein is CASSPSWGQTEQYF.

The CDR3 nucleotides are TGTGCCAGCAGTTTTGGGGGACTAGCGGGGTACAATGAGCAGTTCTTC. Encoded protein: CASSFGGLAGYNEQFF. This chain links TRBV28 with TRBJ2-1, with 13 bases identical to TRBD2. CDR3 size: 16 residues. CDR1 MDHEN and CDR2 SYDVKM come from the germline V gene. After removal of 3 bases from V and 4 bases from J, the junction contained 3 bases not matched to a gene.

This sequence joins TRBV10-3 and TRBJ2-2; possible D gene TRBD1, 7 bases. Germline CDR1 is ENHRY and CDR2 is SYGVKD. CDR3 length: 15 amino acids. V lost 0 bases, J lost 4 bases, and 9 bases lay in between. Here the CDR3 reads CAISESQGGTGELFF. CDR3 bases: TGTGCCATCAGTGAGTCTCAGGGGGGCACCGGGGAGCTGTTTTTT.

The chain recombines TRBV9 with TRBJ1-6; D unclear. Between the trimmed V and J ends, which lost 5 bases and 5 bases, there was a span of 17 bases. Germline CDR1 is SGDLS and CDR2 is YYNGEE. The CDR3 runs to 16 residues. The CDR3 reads CASSFGPGVNNSPLHF. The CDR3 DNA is TGTGCCAGCAGTTTTGGCCCGGGAGTTAATAATTCACCCCTCCACTTT.

The chain's CDR3 is CASSRQGAGTDTQYF. CDR3 in DNA: TGTGCCAGCAGCCGACAGGGGGCCGGAACAGATACGCAGTATTTT. V is TRBV7-2 and J is TRBJ2-3; 10 nucleotides agree with TRBD1. After removal of 5 bases from V and 3 bases from J, the junction contained 5 bases not matched to a gene. The CDR3 length is 15 residues. Germline CDR1 and CDR2: SGHTA and FQGNSA.

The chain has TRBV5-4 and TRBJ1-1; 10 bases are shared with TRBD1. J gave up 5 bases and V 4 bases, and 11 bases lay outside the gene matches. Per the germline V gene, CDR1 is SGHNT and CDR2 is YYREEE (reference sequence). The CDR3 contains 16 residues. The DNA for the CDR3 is TGTGCCAGCAGCCCGCCCGGGACAGGGGAAAGGACTGAAGCTTTCTTT. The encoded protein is CASSPPGTGERTEAFF.

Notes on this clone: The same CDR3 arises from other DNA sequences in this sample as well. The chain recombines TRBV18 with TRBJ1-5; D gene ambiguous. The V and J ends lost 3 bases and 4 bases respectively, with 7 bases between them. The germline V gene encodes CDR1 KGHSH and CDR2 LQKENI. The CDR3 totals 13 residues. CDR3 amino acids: CASSPTENQPQHF. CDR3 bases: TGTGCCAGCTCACCTACGGAGAATCAGCCCCAGCATTTT.

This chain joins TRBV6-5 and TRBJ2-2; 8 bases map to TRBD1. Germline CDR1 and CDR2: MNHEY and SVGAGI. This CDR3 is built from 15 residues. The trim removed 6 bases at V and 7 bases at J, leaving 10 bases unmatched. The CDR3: CASRKTGGIVGELFF. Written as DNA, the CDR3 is TGTGCCAGCAGAAAAACAGGGGGGATTGTCGGGGAGCTGTTTTTT.

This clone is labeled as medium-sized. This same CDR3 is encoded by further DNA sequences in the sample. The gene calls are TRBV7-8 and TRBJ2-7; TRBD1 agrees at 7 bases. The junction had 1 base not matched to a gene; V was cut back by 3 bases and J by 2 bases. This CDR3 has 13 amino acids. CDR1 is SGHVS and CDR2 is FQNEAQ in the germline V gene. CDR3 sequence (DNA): TGTGCCAGCAGCTTTGGACAGGCCTACGAGCAGTACTTC. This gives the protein CASSFGQAYEQYF.

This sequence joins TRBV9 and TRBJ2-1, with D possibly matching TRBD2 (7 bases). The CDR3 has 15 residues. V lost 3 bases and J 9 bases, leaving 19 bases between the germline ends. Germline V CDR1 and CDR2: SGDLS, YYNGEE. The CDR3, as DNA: TGTGCCAGCAGCGGAGGGGGGGGCGGGGGAGTTGAGCAGTTCTTC. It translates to CASSGGGGGGVEQFF.

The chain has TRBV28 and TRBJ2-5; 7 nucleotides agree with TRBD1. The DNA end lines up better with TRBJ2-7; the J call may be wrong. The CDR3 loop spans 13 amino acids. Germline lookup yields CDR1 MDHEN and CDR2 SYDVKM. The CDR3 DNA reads TGTGCCACCCTAGGGACAGAAGCACACGAGCAGTACTTC. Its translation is CATLGTEAHEQYF.

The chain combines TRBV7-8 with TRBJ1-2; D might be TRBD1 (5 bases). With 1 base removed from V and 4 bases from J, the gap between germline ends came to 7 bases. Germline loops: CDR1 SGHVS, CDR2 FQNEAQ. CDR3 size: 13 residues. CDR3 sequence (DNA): TGTGCCAGCAGCTTAGGACAGAGCTATGGCTACACCTTC. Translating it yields CASSLGQSYGYTF.

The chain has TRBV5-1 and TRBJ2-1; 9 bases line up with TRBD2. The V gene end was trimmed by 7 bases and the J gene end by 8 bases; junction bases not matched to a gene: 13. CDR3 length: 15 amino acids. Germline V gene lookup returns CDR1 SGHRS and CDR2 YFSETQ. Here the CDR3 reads CASGDLAGDSHEQFF. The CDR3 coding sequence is TGCGCCAGCGGAGACTTAGCGGGGGATTCGCATGAGCAGTTCTTC.

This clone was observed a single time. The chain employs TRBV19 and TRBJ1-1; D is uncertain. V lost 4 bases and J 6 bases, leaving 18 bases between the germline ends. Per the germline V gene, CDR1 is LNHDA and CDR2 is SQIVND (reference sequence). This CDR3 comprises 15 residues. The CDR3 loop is CASSKLTEPLAEAFF. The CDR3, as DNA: TGTGCCAGTAGTAAGCTCACAGAGCCCCTCGCTGAAGCTTTCTTT.

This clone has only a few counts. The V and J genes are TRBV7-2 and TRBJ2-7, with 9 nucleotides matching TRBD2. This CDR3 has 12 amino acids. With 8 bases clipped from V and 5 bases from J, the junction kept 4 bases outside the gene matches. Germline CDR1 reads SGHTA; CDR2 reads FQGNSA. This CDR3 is CASARGGDEQYF. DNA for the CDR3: TGTGCCAGCGCGCGGGGGGGAGACGAGCAGTACTTC. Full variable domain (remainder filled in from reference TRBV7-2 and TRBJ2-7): GAGVSQSPSNKVTEKGKDVELRCDPISGHTALYWYRQSLGQGLEFLIYFQGNSAPDKSGLPSDRFSAERTGGSVSTLTIQRTQQEDSAVYLCASARGGDEQYFGPGTRLTVT.

In DNA, the CDR3 is TGTGCCAGCGCCCTTCTCGGGCGGGGACCCTCCAATGAGCAGTTCTTC. As protein: CASALLGRGPSNEQFF. The rearrangement links TRBV5-6 to TRBJ2-1; tentative D call: TRBD2 (6 bases). CDR1 and CDR2 (germline): SGHDT, YYEEEE. The CDR3 runs to 16 residues. The V and J ends lost 7 bases and 6 bases respectively, with 23 bases between them.

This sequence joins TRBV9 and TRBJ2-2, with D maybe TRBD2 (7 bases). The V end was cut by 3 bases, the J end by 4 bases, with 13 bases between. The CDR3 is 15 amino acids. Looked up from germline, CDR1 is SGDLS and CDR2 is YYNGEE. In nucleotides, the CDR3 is TGTGCCAGCAGCGCCAGGGGCGGGGGCACCGGGGAGCTGTTTTTT. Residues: CASSARGGGTGELFF.

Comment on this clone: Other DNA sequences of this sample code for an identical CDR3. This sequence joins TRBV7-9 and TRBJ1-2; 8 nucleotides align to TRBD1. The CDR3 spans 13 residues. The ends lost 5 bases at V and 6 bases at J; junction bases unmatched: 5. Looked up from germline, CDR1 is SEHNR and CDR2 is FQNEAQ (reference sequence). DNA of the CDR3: TGTGCCAGCAGCCCCGGACAGGGCCATGGCTACACCTTC. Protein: CASSPGQGHGYTF.

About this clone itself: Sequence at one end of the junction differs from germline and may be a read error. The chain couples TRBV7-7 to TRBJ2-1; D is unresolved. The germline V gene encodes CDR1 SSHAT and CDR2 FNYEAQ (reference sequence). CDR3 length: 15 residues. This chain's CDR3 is CASSVGERSYNEQFF. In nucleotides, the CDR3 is TGTGCTAGCAGCGTCGGCGAGCGCTCCTACAATGAGCAGTTCTTC.

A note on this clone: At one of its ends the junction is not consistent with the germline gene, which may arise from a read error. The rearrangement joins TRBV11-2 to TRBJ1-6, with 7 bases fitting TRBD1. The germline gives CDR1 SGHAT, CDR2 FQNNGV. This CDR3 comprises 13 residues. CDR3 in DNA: TGTGCCAGCAGCTCCGGCCGGGACAGCCCCCCCCACTTT. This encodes CASSSGRDSPPHF. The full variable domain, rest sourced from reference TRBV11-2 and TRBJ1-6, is EAGVAQSPRYKIIEKRQSVAFWCNPISGHATLYWYQQILGQGPKLLIQFQNNGVVDDSQLPKDRFSAERLKGVDSTLKIQPAKLEDSAVYLCASSSGRDSPPHFGNGTRLTVT.